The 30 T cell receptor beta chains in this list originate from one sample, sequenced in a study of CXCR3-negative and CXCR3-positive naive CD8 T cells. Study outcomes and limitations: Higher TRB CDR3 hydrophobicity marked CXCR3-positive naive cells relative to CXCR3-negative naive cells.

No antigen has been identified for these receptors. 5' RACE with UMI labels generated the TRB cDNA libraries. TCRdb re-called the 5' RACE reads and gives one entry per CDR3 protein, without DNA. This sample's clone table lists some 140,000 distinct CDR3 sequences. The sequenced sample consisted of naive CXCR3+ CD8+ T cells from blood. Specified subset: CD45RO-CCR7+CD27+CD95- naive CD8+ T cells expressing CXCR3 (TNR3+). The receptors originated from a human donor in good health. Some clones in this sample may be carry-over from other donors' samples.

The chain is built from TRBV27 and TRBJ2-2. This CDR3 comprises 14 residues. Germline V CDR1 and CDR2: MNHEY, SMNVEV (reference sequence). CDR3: CASMVGANTGELFF.

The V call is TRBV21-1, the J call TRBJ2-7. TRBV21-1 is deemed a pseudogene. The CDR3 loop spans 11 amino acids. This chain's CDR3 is CASSKTGEQYF.

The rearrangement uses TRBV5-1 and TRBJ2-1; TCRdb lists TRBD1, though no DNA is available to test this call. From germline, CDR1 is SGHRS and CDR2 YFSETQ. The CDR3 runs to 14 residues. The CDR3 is CASSFGQGYNEQFF.

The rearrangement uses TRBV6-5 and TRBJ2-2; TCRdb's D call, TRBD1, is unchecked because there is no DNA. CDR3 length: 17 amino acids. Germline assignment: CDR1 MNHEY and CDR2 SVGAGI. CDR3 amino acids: CASSYSVRRGRVGELFF.

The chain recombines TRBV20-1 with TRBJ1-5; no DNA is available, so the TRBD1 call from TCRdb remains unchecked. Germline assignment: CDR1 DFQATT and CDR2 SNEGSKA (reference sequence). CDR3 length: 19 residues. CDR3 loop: CSARVPRRDTTIPNQPQHF.

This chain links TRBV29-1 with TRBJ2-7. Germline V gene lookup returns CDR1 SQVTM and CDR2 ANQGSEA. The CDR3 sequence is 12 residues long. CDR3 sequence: CSAKGLEYEQYF.

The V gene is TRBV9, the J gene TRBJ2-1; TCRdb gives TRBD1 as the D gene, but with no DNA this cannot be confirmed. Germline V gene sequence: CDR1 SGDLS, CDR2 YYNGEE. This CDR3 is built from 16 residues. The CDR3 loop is CASSVEGGGRYNEQFF.

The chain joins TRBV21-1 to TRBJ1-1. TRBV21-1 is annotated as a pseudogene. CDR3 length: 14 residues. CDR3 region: CASKGTVGGTEAFF.

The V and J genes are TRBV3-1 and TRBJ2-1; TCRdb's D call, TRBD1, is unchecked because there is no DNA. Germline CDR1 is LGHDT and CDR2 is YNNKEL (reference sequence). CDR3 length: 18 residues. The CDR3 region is CASSQDIRVNWGGNEQFF.

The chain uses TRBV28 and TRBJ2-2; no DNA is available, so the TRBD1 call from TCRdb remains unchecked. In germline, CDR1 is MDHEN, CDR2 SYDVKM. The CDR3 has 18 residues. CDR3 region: CASSLLPPWQGHTGELFF. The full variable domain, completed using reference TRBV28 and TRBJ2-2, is DVKVTQSSRYLVKRTGEKVFLECVQDMDHENMFWYRQDPGLGLRLIYFSYDVKMKEKGDIPEGYSVSREKKERFSLILESASTNQTSMYLCASSLLPPWQGHTGELFFGEGSRLTVL.

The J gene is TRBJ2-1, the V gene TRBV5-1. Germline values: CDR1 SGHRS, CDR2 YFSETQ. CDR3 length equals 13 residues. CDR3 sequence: CASSLVGGHEQFF.

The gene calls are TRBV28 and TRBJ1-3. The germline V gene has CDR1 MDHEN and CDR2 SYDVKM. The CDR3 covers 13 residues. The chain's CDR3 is CASSPLAGNTIYF.

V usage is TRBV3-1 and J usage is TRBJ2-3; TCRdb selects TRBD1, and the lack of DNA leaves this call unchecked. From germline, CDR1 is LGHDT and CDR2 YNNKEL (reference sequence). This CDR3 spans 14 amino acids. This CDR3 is CASSQGSGEDTQYF.

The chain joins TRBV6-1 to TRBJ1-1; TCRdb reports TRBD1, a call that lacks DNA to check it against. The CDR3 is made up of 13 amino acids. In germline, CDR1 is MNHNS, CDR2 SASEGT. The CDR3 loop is CASRQGMGPEAFF.

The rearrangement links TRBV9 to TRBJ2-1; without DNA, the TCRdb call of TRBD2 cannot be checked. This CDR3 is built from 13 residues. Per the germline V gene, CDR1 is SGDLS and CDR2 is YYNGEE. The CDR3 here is CASSPGLVHEQFF. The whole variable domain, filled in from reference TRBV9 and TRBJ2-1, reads DSGVTQTPKHLITATGQRVTLRCSPRSGDLSVYWYQQSLDQGLQFLIQYYNGEERAKGNILERFSAQQFPDLHSELNLSSLELGDSALYFCASSPGLVHEQFFGPGTRLTVL.

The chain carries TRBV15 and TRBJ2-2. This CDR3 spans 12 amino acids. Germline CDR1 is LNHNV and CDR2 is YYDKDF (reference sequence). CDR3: CATSWGTGELFF.

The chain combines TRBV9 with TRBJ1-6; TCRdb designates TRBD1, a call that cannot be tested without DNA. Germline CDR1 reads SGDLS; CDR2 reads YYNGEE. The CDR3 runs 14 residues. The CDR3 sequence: CASSDGQGISPLHF.

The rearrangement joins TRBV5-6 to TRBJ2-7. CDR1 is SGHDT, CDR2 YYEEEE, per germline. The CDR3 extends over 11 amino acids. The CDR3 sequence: CASSSSVEQYF.

The CDR3 sequence: CASSLWVVYEQYF. The rearrangement links TRBV12-3 or TRBV12-4 to TRBJ2-7. This CDR3 has 13 residues.

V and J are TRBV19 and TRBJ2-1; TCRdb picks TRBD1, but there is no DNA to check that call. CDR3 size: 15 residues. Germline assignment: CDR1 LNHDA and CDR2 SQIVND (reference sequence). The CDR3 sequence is CASSMGTSSYNEQFF.

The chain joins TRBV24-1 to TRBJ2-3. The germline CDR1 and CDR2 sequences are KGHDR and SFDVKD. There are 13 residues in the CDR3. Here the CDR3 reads CATSDLSSDTQYF.

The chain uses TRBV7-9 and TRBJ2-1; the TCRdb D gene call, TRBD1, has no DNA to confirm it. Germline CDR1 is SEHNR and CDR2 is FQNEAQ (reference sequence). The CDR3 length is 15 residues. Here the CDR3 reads CASSYGQGASFEQFF. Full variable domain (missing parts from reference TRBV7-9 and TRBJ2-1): DTGVSQNPRHKITKRGQNVTFRCDPISEHNRLYWYRQTLGQGPEFLTYFQNEAQLEKSRLLSDRFSAERPKGSFSTLEIQRTEQGDSAMYLCASSYGQGASFEQFFGPGTRLTVL.

The CDR3 here is CASSMNGGGIQYF. The rearrangement uses TRBV5-1 and TRBJ2-4; without DNA, the TCRdb call of TRBD2 cannot be checked. Germline lookup yields CDR1 SGHRS and CDR2 YFSETQ. This CDR3 spans 13 amino acids.

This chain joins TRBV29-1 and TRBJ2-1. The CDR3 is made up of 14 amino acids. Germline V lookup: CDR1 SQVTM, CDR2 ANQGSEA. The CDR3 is CSVYLGSNVNEQFF.

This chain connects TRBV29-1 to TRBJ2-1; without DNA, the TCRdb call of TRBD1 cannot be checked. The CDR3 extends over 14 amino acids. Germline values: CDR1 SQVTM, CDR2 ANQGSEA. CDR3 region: CSVLPGQGNNEQFF.

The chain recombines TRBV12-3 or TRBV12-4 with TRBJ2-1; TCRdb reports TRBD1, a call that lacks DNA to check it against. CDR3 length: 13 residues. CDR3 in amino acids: CASSETGENEQFF.

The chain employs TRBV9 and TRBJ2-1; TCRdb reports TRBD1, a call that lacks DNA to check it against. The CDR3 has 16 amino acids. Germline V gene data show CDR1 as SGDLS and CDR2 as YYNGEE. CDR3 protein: CASSLLTGYVGNEQFF.

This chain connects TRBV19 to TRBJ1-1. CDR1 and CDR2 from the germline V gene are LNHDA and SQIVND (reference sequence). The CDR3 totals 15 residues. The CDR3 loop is CASSILGTVNTEAFF.

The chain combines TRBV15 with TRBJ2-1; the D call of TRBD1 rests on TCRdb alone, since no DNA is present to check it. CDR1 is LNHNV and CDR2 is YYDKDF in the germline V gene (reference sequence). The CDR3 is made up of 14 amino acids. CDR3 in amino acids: CATSTGQGANEQFF. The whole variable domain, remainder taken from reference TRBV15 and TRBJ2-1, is DAMVIQNPRYQVTQFGKPVTLSCSQTLNHNVMYWYQQKSSQAPKLLFHYYDKDFNNEADTPDNFQSRRPNTSFCFLDIRSPGLGDTAMYLCATSTGQGANEQFFGPGTRLTVL.

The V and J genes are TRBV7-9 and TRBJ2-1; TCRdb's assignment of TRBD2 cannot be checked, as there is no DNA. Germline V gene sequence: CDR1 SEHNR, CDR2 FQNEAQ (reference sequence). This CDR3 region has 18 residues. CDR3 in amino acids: CASSSPGLAGALGNEQFF.